This TCR beta chain was identified during a study of T cell responses to AZD1222 COVID-19 vaccine. General study results and limits: Seropositive status at baseline applied to only five to seven AZD1222 recipients. Among the donors, most were white British and more were female, and clonal diversity was possibly underestimated.

Germline CDR1 and CDR2: SGDLS and YYNGEE. Trimming took off 4 bases at V and 4 bases at J, with 22 bases between the two ends. The CDR3 covers 17 residues. In its sample, this clone ranks as medium-sized. The target antigen is unknown. Assay used: immunoSEQ multiplex PCR; TCRdb lists only in-frame clones, some missing. The sample lists about 140,000 clones, about 91% occurring once. This sequence joins TRBV9 and TRBJ2-3; D may be TRBD2 (6 bases). The sequence was obtained from an adult in good health. Sequenced material: peripheral blood, taken on day 0 of AZD1222 vaccination. The CDR3 region has the DNA TGTGCCAGCAGCAGTAGTCCTTGGGAGGTGAGGGCAGATACGCAGTATTTT. Its protein is CASSSSPWEVRADTQYF.